These 21 T cell receptor beta chains came from one sample sequenced in a study. TCRdb called the RT-PCR reads again in MiXCR, with one record for every CDR3 protein. Of about 700,000 distinct CDR3 sequences listed, approximately 15% are singletons. Source material: memory CD4+ T cells from blood. The receptors were gathered from a female donor in good health, serving as a healthy control.

This clonotype was counted between two and nine times. The chain carries TRBV7-9 and TRBJ2-1; TRBD2 aligns across 7 bases. The junction had 13 bases not matched to a gene; V was cut back by 5 bases and J by 3 bases. The germline gives CDR1 SEHNR, CDR2 FQNEAQ (reference sequence). CDR3 length: 17 amino acids. CDR3 residues: CASSPPFRLAVYNEQFF. The DNA of the CDR3 is TGTGCCAGCAGCCCCCCATTTCGACTAGCAGTCTACAATGAGCAGTTCTTC.

The chain uses TRBV18 and TRBJ1-1, with no clear D. Deletions cut 0 bases from V and 1 base from J, with 9 bases between. Germline assignment: CDR1 KGHSH and CDR2 LQKENI. This CDR3 has 15 amino acids. The chain's CDR3 is CASSPPMGENTEAFF. The CDR3, as DNA: TGTGCCAGCTCACCACCAATGGGTGAGAACACTGAAGCTTTCTTT.

V usage is TRBV4-2 and J usage is TRBJ1-6, with D possibly TRBD1 on 6 matching bases. Germline loops: CDR1 LGHNA, CDR2 YNFKEQ. Trimming cost V 0 bases and J 10 bases, with 13 bases left between them. The CDR3 sequence is 15 residues long. In DNA, the CDR3 is TGTGCCAGCAGCCAAGAAACCACAGGGAAATCACCCCTCCACTTT. Residues: CASSQETTGKSPLHF.

A few counts support this clonotype. The V and J genes are TRBV7-9 and TRBJ1-1; weak D call: TRBD1 (5 bases). Trimming left V 0 bases short and J 11 bases short, with 16 bases between. CDR1 is SEHNR, CDR2 FQNEAQ, per germline (reference sequence). The CDR3 runs 14 residues. The CDR3 loop is CASSLAGLEGTAFF. The CDR3 coding sequence is TGTGCCAGCAGCTTAGCCGGCCTTGAGGGGACCGCTTTCTTT.

The chain combines TRBV2 with TRBJ1-4, with no clear D. Trimming pared 5 bases from V and 0 bases from J, leaving 13 bases between. CDR1 is SNHLY, CDR2 FYNNEI, per germline. CDR3 length equals 16 residues. The CDR3 nucleotides read TGTGCCAGCAGTACCCAACACCCCGCAACTAATGAAAAACTGTTTTTT. It translates to CASSTQHPATNEKLFF.

This sequence joins TRBV6-1 and TRBJ1-4; D is undetermined. V lost 2 bases and J 0 bases, leaving 7 bases between the germline ends. The length of the CDR3 is 15 residues. Germline V lookup: CDR1 MNHNS, CDR2 SASEGT. This chain's CDR3 is CASSELAATNEKLFF. The CDR3 DNA follows: TGTGCCAGCAGTGAATTGGCGGCAACTAATGAAAAACTGTTTTTT.

This clonotype has only a few counts. The V call is TRBV29-1, the J call TRBJ2-1; no reliable D call. Between the trimmed V and J ends, which lost 2 bases and 7 bases, there was a span of 12 bases. The CDR3 has 13 amino acids. Looked up from germline, CDR1 is SQVTM and CDR2 is ANQGSEA. The CDR3 protein is CSVEIGLVNEQFF. As DNA, the CDR3 is TGCAGCGTTGAAATCGGGCTAGTAAATGAGCAGTTCTTC.

V gene TRBV7-9 combines with J gene TRBJ1-1; maybe TRBD1 (5 bases). The germline V gene has CDR1 SEHNR and CDR2 FQNEAQ (reference sequence). V gave up 1 base and J gave up 3 bases, with 6 bases separating them. There are 13 residues in the CDR3. The DNA for the CDR3 is TGTGCCAGCAGCTTAGGGACACACACTGAAGCTTTCTTT. It specifies CASSLGTHTEAFF.

In this sample, this clonotype turned up a few times. Here the CDR3 DNA reads TGTGCCAGCAGTTACTGGGGACTAGCGGAAGATACGCAGTATTTT. It codes for CASSYWGLAEDTQYF. The chain combines TRBV6-6 with TRBJ2-3, with TRBD2 matching over 11 bases. After removal of 1 base from V and 5 bases from J, the junction contained 2 bases not matched to a gene. This CDR3 spans 15 amino acids. From germline, CDR1 is MNHNY and CDR2 SVGAGI (reference sequence).

V is TRBV15 and J is TRBJ1-2; D uncertain. Germline V lookup: CDR1 LNHNV, CDR2 YYDKDF (reference sequence). The CDR3 consists of 14 residues. Trimming left V 5 bases short and J 8 bases short, with 18 bases between. CDR3 sequence (DNA): TGTGCCACCAGCCCCCCCTACGGTACGGGAGGCTACACCTTC. It yields the protein CATSPPYGTGGYTF.

This clonotype was detected many times. J is TRBJ2-5 and V is TRBV27; TRBD2 aligns across 9 bases. This CDR3 comprises 18 residues. CDR1 MNHEY and CDR2 SMNVEV come from the germline V gene (reference sequence). V dropped 5 bases and J dropped 1; count of bases not matched to a gene: 14. The CDR3 protein is CASSRLAEGYILQETQYF. DNA of the CDR3: TGTGCCAGCAGTAGACTAGCGGAGGGCTATATCCTCCAAGAGACCCAGTACTTC.

In regard to this clonotype: The CDR3 end shows no conserved phenylalanine or tryptophan, and so a read error is likely. The gene calls are TRBV11-2 and TRBJ2-1, with TRBD2 matching 7 bases. CDR1 and CDR2 (germline): SGHAT, FQNNGV. V dropped 5 bases and J dropped 7; count of bases not matched to a gene: 11. The CDR3 is 15 amino acids. Written as DNA, the CDR3 is TGTGCCAGCAGCCTCAGGTGGAGCGGGGAAAATGAGCAGTTCATC. Translated, it gives CASSLRWSGENEQFI.

This clonotype showed up many times. V usage is TRBV5-6 and J usage is TRBJ1-2, with 8 positions matching TRBD1. With 4 bases clipped from V and 4 bases from J, the junction kept 6 bases outside the gene matches. The CDR3 totals 14 residues. Germline V CDR1 and CDR2: SGHDT, YYEEEE. The CDR3 bases are TGTGCCAGCAGCCGGACAGGGCTAGGCTATGGCTACACCTTC. Protein: CASSRTGLGYGYTF.

This chain uses TRBV27 with TRBJ2-1; no reliable D call. Germline V lookup: CDR1 MNHEY, CDR2 SMNVEV (reference sequence). Deletions cut 6 bases from V and 5 bases from J, with 17 bases between. This CDR3 is built from 15 residues. The CDR3, as DNA: TGTGCCAGCAGACCCCGATGGCTACCAGACAATGAGCAGTTCTTC. It codes for CASRPRWLPDNEQFF.

The chain links TRBV28 to TRBJ2-1; no clear D gene. The CDR3 extends over 13 amino acids. CDR1 is MDHEN, CDR2 SYDVKM, per germline. V was clipped by 8 bases and J by 5 bases, with 13 bases between them. The CDR3 here is CASQKVENNEQFF. In nucleotides, the CDR3 is TGTGCCAGCCAGAAAGTCGAGAACAATGAGCAGTTCTTC.

V gene TRBV5-1 combines with J gene TRBJ2-3; 7 positions agree with TRBD2. Germline CDR1 SGHRS, CDR2 YFSETQ. The J segment lost 4 bases and the V segment lost 5 bases, leaving 10 bases of the junction unmatched. CDR3 length equals 15 residues. In DNA, the CDR3 is TGCGCCAGCAGTTTCGATGCGCGGGAGCCAGATACGCAGTATTTT. It encodes CASSFDAREPDTQYF.

This clonotype was detected many times. This chain connects TRBV7-2 to TRBJ1-5, with 12 bases matching TRBD1. This CDR3 is 15 amino acids long. CDR1 and CDR2 (germline): SGHTA, FQGNSA. Trimming removed 4 bases from V and 5 bases from J; junction bases left unmatched: 3. This CDR3 reads CASSSGQGAYQPQHF. The CDR3 region has the DNA TGTGCCAGCAGCTCGGGACAGGGGGCATATCAGCCCCAGCATTTT. The full variable domain, in which reference TRBV7-2 and TRBJ1-5 provide the parts outside the CDR3, is GAGVSQSPSNKVTEKGKDVELRCDPISGHTALYWYRQSLGQGLEFLIYFQGNSAPDKSGLPSDRFSAERTGGSVSTLTIQRTQQEDSAVYLCASSSGQGAYQPQHFGDGTRLSIL.

J is TRBJ1-2 and V is TRBV27; 8 nucleotides align to TRBD1. Germline lookup yields CDR1 MNHEY and CDR2 SMNVEV (reference sequence). This CDR3 has 14 amino acids. J lost 8 bases, V lost 5 bases, and 10 bases had no gene match. CDR3 amino acids: CASSRNQGAVGYTF. The CDR3 DNA is TGTGCCAGCAGTCGAAATCAGGGGGCGGTCGGCTACACCTTC.

This clonotype has a count of ten or more. J is TRBJ2-7 and V is TRBV4-3; 8 nucleotides agree with TRBD2. This CDR3 has 14 amino acids. Germline assignment: CDR1 LGHNA and CDR2 YSLEER. Trimming took 0 bases from V and 4 from J; bases not matched to a gene: 2. This CDR3 reads CASSQERGAYEQYF. The CDR3 DNA sequence: TGCGCCAGCAGCCAAGAGCGGGGGGCATACGAGCAGTACTTC.

There are many counts of this clonotype. V and J are TRBV29-1 and TRBJ2-2; the D is unclear. Germline CDR1 reads SQVTM; CDR2 reads ANQGSEA. Trimming shortened V by 3 bases and J by 3 bases, and 8 bases separated the two germline ends. The CDR3 runs to 13 residues. Written as DNA, the CDR3 is TGCAGCGTTGAGGGGATATACACCGGGGAGCTGTTTTTT. It encodes CSVEGIYTGELFF.

Points on this clonotype: The DNA is omitted, as the CDR3 cannot be located on it reliably, and the CDR3 follows TCRdb's listing. The rearrangement joins TRBV5-8 to TRBJ2-1; the table's D call TRBD2 went unverified against the DNA. Termini included, the CDR3 measures 20 amino acids. The germline gives CDR1 SGHTS, CDR2 YDEGEE. CDR3 residues: CASSFYICSASGSSYNEQFF.